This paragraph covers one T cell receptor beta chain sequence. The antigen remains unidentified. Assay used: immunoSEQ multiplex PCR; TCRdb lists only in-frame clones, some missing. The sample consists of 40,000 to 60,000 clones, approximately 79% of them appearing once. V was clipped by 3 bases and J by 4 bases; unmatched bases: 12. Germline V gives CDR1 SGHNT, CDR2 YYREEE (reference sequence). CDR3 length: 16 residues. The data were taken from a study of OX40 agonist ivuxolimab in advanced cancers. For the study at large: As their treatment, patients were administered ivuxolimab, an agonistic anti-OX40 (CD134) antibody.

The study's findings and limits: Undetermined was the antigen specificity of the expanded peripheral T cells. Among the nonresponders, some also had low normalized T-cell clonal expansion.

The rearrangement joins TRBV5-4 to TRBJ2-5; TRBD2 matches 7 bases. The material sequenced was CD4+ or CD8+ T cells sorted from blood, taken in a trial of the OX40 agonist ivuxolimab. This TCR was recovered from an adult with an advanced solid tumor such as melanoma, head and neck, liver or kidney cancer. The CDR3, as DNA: TGTGCCAGCAGCTGGGGGGGTAGAGCGGGAATAGAGACCCAGTACTTC. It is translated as CASSWGGRAGIETQYF.